This entry features one T cell receptor (beta chain) sequence. Germline V gene lookup returns CDR1 SNHLY and CDR2 FYNNEI. Trimming cost V 6 bases and J 2 bases, with 7 bases left between them. This CDR3 spans 12 amino acids. These data belong to a study of technical replicates of blood from several donors. The table came from immunoSEQ multiplex PCR; TCRdb's copy has only in-frame clones and leaves some out. The table lists some 66,000 clones, roughly 98% of them singletons. The sequenced sample was T cells isolated from PBMCs. The receptor comes from a human donor in good health. The chain employs TRBV2 and TRBJ2-5, with D perhaps TRBD1 (5 bases). The CDR3 loop reads CASRGDQETQYF. DNA of the CDR3: TGTGCCAGCAGAGGGGATCAAGAGACCCAGTACTTC.